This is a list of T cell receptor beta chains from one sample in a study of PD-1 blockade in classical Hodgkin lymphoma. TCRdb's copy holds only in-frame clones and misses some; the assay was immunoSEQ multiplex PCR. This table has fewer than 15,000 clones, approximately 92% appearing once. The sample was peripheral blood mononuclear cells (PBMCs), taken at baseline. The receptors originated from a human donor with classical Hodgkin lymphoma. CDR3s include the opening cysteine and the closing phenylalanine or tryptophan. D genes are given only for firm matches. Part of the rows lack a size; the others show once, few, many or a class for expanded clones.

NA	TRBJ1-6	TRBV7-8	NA	CASSFLRNSPLHF	TGTGCCAGCAGTTTCCTGAGAAATTCACCCCTCCACTTT
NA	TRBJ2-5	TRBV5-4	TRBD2	CASSPPGLAAEETQYF	TGTGCCAGCAGCCCGCCGGGACTAGCCGCCGAAGAGACCCAGTACTTC
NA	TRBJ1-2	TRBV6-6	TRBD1	CASTPEGARVRGYTF	TGTGCCAGCACCCCCGAGGGGGCCCGAGTTAGGGGCTACACCTTC
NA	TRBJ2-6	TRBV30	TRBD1	CAWGTGLTAGANVLTF	TGTGCCTGGGGGACAGGGCTTACTGCTGGGGCCAACGTCCTGACTTTC
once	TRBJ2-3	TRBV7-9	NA	CASRRGTDTQYF	TGTGCCAGCAGACGTGGCACAGATACGCAGTATTTT
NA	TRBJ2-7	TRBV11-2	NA	CASSPQLANKNEQYF	TGTGCCAGCAGCCCACAACTAGCAAACAAAAACGAGCAGTACTTC
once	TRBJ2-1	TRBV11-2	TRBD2	CASSTRTSGGDNEQFF	TGTGCCAGCAGCACCCGGACTAGCGGGGGGGACAATGAGCAGTTCTTC
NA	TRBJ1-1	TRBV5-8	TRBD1	CASSPDRGDTEAFF	TGTGCCAGCAGCCCGGACAGGGGGGACACTGAAGCTTTCTTT
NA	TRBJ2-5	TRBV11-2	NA	CASSFLWSTQETQYF	TGTGCCAGCAGCTTCCTCTGGTCGACCCAAGAGACCCAGTACTTC
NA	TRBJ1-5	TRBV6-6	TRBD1	CASSWGGTGEDQPQHF	TGTGCCAGCAGTTGGGGAGGGACAGGGGAGGATCAGCCCCAGCATTTT
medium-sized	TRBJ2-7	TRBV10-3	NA	CAIRGQGVSSYEQYF	TGTGCCATCAGAGGGCAGGGAGTCAGCTCCTACGAGCAGTACTTC
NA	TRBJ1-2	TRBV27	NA	CASSSRGSYYGYTF	TGTGCCAGCAGTTCTAGGGGGAGTTACTATGGCTACACCTTC
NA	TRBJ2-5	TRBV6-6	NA	CASRHQETQYF	TGTGCCAGCAGACATCAAGAGACCCAGTACTTC
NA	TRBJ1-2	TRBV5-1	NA	CASSAAGTLGYTF	TGCGCCAGCAGCGCTGCGGGGACACTTGGCTACACCTTC
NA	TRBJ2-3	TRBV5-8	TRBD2	CASSRDYPKRDTQYF	TGTGCCAGCAGCAGGGACTACCCAAAGAGAGATACGCAGTATTTT
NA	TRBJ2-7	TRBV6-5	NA	CASRSGAGAYEQYF	TGTGCCAGTAGGTCGGGGGCAGGGGCCTACGAGCAGTACTTC
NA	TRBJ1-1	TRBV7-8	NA	CASSLVWGNTEAFF	TGTGCCAGCAGCTTAGTATGGGGGAACACTGAAGCTTTCTTT
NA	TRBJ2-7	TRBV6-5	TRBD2	CASSGTGLGRYEQYF	TGTGCCAGCAGTGGAACGGGACTAGGAAGGTACGAGCAGTACTTC
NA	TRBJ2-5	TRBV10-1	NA	CASSGGPQETQYF	TGCGCCAGCAGTGGGGGTCCTCAAGAGACCCAGTACTTC
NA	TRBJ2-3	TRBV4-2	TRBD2	CASSQRTSGGIDTQYF	TGTGCCAGCAGCCAAAGGACTAGCGGGGGGATAGATACGCAGTATTTT
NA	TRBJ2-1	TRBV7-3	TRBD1	CASSLMGQRDRSYNEQFF	TGTGCCAGCAGCTTAATGGGACAGAGGGACAGATCCTACAATGAGCAGTTCTTC
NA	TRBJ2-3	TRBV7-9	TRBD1	CASSDRDSFYSSTDTQYF	TGTGCCAGCAGCGACCGGGACAGCTTTTACTCTAGCACAGATACGCAGTATTTT
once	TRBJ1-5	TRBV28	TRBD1	CASSPNWPQGGNQPQHF	TGTGCCAGCAGCCCAAATTGGCCACAGGGGGGCAATCAGCCCCAGCATTTT
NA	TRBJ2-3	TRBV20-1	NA	CSAPYTDTQYF	TGCAGTGCTCCGTACACAGATACGCAGTATTTT
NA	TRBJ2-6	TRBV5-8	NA	CASSLVGYSGANVLTF	TGTGCCAGCAGCTTGGTCGGGTATTCTGGGGCCAACGTCCTGACTTTC
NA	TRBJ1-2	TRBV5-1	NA	CASSLGGSTVGGYTF	TGCGCCAGCTCTCTGGGCGGATCAACCGTGGGTGGCTACACCTTC
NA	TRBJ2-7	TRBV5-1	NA	CASSLGTDYEQYF	TGCGCCAGCAGCTTGGGGACAGACTACGAGCAGTACTTC
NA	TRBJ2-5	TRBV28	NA	CASRKLVKETQYF	TGTGCCAGCAGAAAACTAGTCAAGGAGACCCAGTACTTC
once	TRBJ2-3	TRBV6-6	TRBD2	CASLAALTDTQYF	TGTGCCAGCCTAGCGGCCCTCACAGATACGCAGTATTTT
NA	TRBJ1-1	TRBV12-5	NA	CASGSRLVSPAMNTEAFF	TGTGCTAGTGGTTCTCGTCTAGTATCCCCTGCTATGAACACTGAAGCTTTCTTT
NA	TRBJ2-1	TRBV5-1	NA	CASSPSVADEQFF	TGCGCCAGCAGCCCATCGGTGGCCGATGAGCAGTTCTTC
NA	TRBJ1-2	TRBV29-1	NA	CSVVLGVDGYTF	TGCAGCGTTGTTTTGGGGGTTGATGGCTACACCTTC
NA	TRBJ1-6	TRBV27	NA	CASSLSRAAPLHF	TGTGCCAGCAGTTTATCGCGTGCGGCACCCCTCCACTTT
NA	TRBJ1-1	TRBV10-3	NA	CAISESRADTEAFF	TGTGCCATCAGTGAGTCCAGGGCCGACACTGAAGCTTTCTTT
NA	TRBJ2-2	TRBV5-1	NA	CASSSMGGSGELFF	TGCGCCAGCAGCTCAATGGGGGGATCCGGGGAGCTGTTTTTT
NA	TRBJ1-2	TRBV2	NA	CAVILGPSNYGYTF	TGTGCCGTGATCTTGGGCCCTTCAAACTATGGCTACACCTTC
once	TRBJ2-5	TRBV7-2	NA	CASSLVPEETQYF	TGTGCCAGCAGCTTAGTTCCCGAAGAGACCCAGTACTTC
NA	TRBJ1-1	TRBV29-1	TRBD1	CSVDRGLNTEAFF	TGCAGCGTCGACAGGGGGCTGAACACTGAAGCTTTCTTT
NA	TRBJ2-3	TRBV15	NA	CATSREGYPTDTQYF	TGTGCCACCAGCAGAGAAGGGTATCCCACAGATACGCAGTATTTT
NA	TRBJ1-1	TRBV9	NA	CASSASPRVLTEAFF	TGTGCCAGCAGCGCCTCCCCCAGGGTTCTCACTGAAGCTTTCTTT
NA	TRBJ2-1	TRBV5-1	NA	CASSPGPGAYNEQFF	TGCGCCAGCAGCCCGGGCCCCGGGGCCTACAATGAGCAGTTCTTC
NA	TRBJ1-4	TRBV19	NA	CASSPRRTFDEKLFF	TGTGCCAGTAGTCCAAGACGGACGTTTGATGAAAAACTGTTTTTT
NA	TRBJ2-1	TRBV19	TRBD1	CASSGTGWNEQFF	TGTGCCAGTAGCGGGACAGGGTGGAATGAGCAGTTCTTC
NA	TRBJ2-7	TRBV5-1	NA	CASSFRASGEQYF	TGCGCCAGCAGCTTCAGGGCGTCAGGCGAGCAGTACTTC
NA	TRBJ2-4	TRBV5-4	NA	CASSLELAKNIQYF	TGTGCCAGCAGCTTGGAACTAGCCAAAAACATTCAGTACTTC
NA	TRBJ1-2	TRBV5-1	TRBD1	CASSPADRPYGYTF	TGCGCCAGCAGTCCCGCGGACAGGCCTTATGGCTACACCTTC
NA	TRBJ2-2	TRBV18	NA	CASSPGGGGGELFF	TGTGCCAGCTCACCGGGAGGAGGAGGCGGGGAGCTGTTTTTT
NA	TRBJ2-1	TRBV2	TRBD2	CASRRGRGNEQFF	TGTGCCAGCAGGCGGGGGAGGGGCAATGAGCAGTTCTTC
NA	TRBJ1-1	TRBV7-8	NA	CASSLRAPTEAFF	TGTGCCAGCAGCTTAAGGGCCCCCACTGAAGCTTTCTTT
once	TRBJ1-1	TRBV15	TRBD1	CATSRDRAGGTEAFF	TGTGCCACCAGCAGAGATAGGGCAGGGGGGACTGAAGCTTTCTTT
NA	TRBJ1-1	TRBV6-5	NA	CASSYGTGPNTEAFF	TGTGCCAGCAGTTATGGAACAGGGCCCAACACTGAAGCTTTCTTT
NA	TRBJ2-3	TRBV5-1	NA	CASSLIPPPTDTQYF	TGCGCCAGCAGCTTGATTCCGCCCCCTACAGATACGCAGTATTTT
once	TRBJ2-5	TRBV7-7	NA	CASSLGGLEAQYF	TGTGCCAGCAGCTTAGGAGGGTTAGAGGCCCAGTACTTC
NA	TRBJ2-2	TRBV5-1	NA	CASSLFFPGIQDTGELFF	TGCGCCAGCAGCTTGTTCTTCCCAGGGATCCAGGACACCGGGGAGCTGTTTTTT
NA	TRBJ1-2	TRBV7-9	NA	CASSRENYGYTF	TGTGCCAGCAGCCGAGAGAACTATGGCTACACCTTC